This T cell receptor beta chain comes out of a study of technical replicates of blood from a few donors. Data came from immunoSEQ multiplex PCR; TCRdb stores just in-frame clones and leaves some out. The data hold 70,000 to 90,000 clones, with under 95% observed a single time. CDR1 KGHSH and CDR2 LQKENI come from the germline V gene. The CDR3 spans 15 residues. J lost 4 bases, V lost 1 base, and 1 base had no gene match. Sequencing was done on a sample of T cells isolated from PBMCs. V gene TRBV18 combines with J gene TRBJ2-1; 10 nucleotides align to TRBD2. This sequence was found in a human donor in good health. CDR3 region: CASSPRTSGYNEQFF. The CDR3 region has the DNA TGTGCCAGCTCACCACGGACTAGCGGTTACAATGAGCAGTTCTTC.